This T cell receptor beta chain was recorded in a study of vaccination and CD4 T cells after COVID-19. Study information: Overlapping spike pools from SARS-CoV-2 and HCoV-NL63, HCoV-OC43 and HCoV-229E served as culture stimuli.

Cultured CD4+ T cell DNA underwent sequencing with the Oncomine TCR Beta short-read assay. TCRdb analysed the PCR reads with MiXCR anew, one entry per CDR3 protein. Among approximately 26,000 distinct CDR3 sequences listed, about 40% were seen once. Treatment of the sample: roughly 11-day PBMC culture with coronavirus spike peptide pools or control peptides (ViraFEST assay). V gave up 2 bases and J gave up 4 bases, with 9 bases separating them. Germline V lookup: CDR1 SGHRS, CDR2 YFSETQ. The CDR3 covers 13 residues. On this clonotype itself: Its antigen is not identified.

Sequences were obtained from CD4+ T cells from blood, cultured in vitro. This chain uses TRBV5-1 with TRBJ2-5; D is ambiguous. This receptor was obtained from a human donor who had recovered from COVID-19. CDR3 nucleotides: TGCGCCAGCAGCTTTAAGGCTAGAGAGACCCAGTACTTC. Translating gives CASSFKARETQYF. Combining the CDR3 with reference TRBV5-1 and TRBJ2-5 gives the whole variable domain KAGVTQTPRYLIKTRGQQVTLSCSPISGHRSVSWYQQTPGQGLQFLFEYFSETQRNKGNFPGRFSGRQFSNSRSEMNVSTLELGDSALYLCASSFKARETQYFGPGTRLLVL.